This TCR beta chain was observed in a study of T-cell reconstitution after alpha-beta-depleted transplantation in children. Study-wide results and limits: It was surviving recipient T cells and thymic progenitors that gave some patients high TCRbeta diversity at day 60.

Trimming pared 1 base from V and 0 bases from J, leaving 10 bases between. The V gene's germline CDR1 is MGHRA and CDR2 YSYEKL. There are 15 residues in the CDR3. The TCRbeta library was prepared with unique molecular identifiers. MiXCR, applied by TCRdb to the PCR reads, yields one record per CDR3 protein. The table includes about 160,000 distinct CDR3 sequences, approximately 10% detected once. There are many counts of this clonotype. The antigen is not known. The chain uses TRBV4-1 and TRBJ2-7; no definite D call. The TCR originated in a boy aged 2 to 10 with acute myeloid leukemia, due to receive a stem cell transplant. The material sequenced was PBMCs, taken before TCRalphabeta/CD19-depleted stem cell transplant. The CDR3 DNA sequence: TGCGCCAGCAGCCAAGCAGCGTCAAGCTCCTACGAGCAGTACGTC. The encoded protein is CASSQAASSSYEQYV.